This entry concerns a single TCR beta chain. Reverse transcription used roughly 0.5 to 1 ug RNA and random hexamers. Multiplex PCR with immunoSEQ amplified the TCR beta CDR3 across 54 Vbeta and 13 Jbeta. TCRdb re-called the immunoSEQ multiplex PCR reads with MiXCR, one entry per CDR3 protein. The sample lists around 130,000 distinct CDR3 sequences, 94% occurring once. The sample is drawn from a study of CD8 T cells in Susac syndrome. The CDR3 contains 14 residues. J gave up 7 bases and V 1 base, and 6 bases lay outside the gene matches. Germline V gene data show CDR1 as SEHNR and CDR2 as FQNEAQ (reference sequence).

The chain recombines TRBV7-9 with TRBJ2-7; 8 positions match TRBD1. This clonotype was sampled from a human donor in good health. The sequenced sample was CD4+ T cells from PBMCs. CDR3 amino acids: CASSLVDRAMEQYF. CDR3 coding DNA: TGTGCCAGCAGCTTAGTGGACAGGGCGATGGAGCAGTACTTC.